This TCR beta chain was profiled in a study of T cell responses to AZD1222 COVID-19 vaccine. The CDR3 is 18 amino acids. Germline CDR1 MNHNS, CDR2 SASEGT. With 4 bases removed from V and 2 bases from J, the gap between germline ends came to 22 bases. The protocol was immunoSEQ multiplex PCR, while the TCRdb copy is restricted to in-frame clones and leaves out a portion. The sample yields tens of thousands of clones, over 75% seen once. Study-level points and caveats: Following two doses of AZD1222, Spike-specific TCR breadth and depth rose. In all cases, repertoires were sampled only after the peak T cell response.

This clone was seen only once. Its antigen is still unknown. Sample: peripheral blood, taken 28 days after the second AZD1222 dose. This TCR was recovered from an adult who received the AZD1222 COVID-19 vaccine. This chain uses TRBV6-1 with TRBJ2-3; either TRBD1 or TRBD2 may fit D (6 bases each). This chain's CDR3 is CASSVEGGRPEYTDTQYF. In nucleotides, the CDR3 is TGTGCCAGCAGTGTTGAGGGGGGACGTCCCGAATACACAGATACGCAGTATTTT.